These 17 T cell receptor beta chains were all obtained from the same sample, sequenced in a study of blood T cell repertoires in COVID-19. The assay was immunoSEQ multiplex PCR, and TCRdb's table has in-frame clones only and misses some. The sample lists about 170,000 clones, roughly 84% occurring once. Sequenced input: peripheral blood. The receptors derive from a man aged 45-65 years with active or convalescent COVID-19.

V gene TRBV10-3 combines with J gene TRBJ2-2; 9 bases align to TRBD1. J was trimmed by 4 bases and V by 0 bases; bases with no gene match: 3. The CDR3 is made up of 16 amino acids. Germline V gene data show CDR1 as ENHRY and CDR2 as SYGVKD. Here the CDR3 reads CAISESQGAGTGELFF. Here the CDR3 DNA reads TGTGCCATCAGTGAGTCACAGGGGGCCGGCACCGGGGAGCTGTTTTTT.

CDR3 DNA: TGCGCCAGCAGCTTGGGGGGCAGCCCGAACACTGAAGCTTTCTTT. As protein: CASSLGGSPNTEAFF. The chain links TRBV5-1 to TRBJ1-1; weak D call: TRBD1 (5 bases). V lost 0 bases to trimming and J lost 1 base, with 10 bases between them. Germline V gene sequence: CDR1 SGHRS, CDR2 YFSETQ. The CDR3 is 15 residues long.

The V call is TRBV20-1, the J call TRBJ2-1; the D gene is possibly TRBD2 (6 bases). The germline V and J ends were trimmed by 2 bases and 9 bases, with 8 bases remaining between them. Germline loops: CDR1 DFQATT, CDR2 SNEGSKA (reference sequence). The length of the CDR3 is 11 residues. This CDR3 is CSARSRGEQFF. Here the CDR3 DNA reads TGCAGTGCTAGATCGCGGGGTGAGCAGTTCTTC.

This rearrangement joins TRBV27 to TRBJ1-1; D not resolved. There are 19 residues in the CDR3. V dropped 2 bases and J dropped 5 bases, with 27 bases sitting between them. CDR1 and CDR2 from the germline V gene are MNHEY and SMNVEV (reference sequence). For the CDR3, the DNA is TGTGCCAGCAGTTTACTTACGACCCGGGGAGGGAGGTCGAGGACTGAAGCTTTCTTT. It specifies CASSLLTTRGGRSRTEAFF.

V is TRBV3-1 (or the pseudogene TRBV3-2) and J is TRBJ1-6; no clear D gene. In germline, CDR1 is LGHDT, CDR2 YNNKEL (reference sequence). V gave up 0 bases and J gave up 9 bases, with 9 bases separating them. The CDR3 has 14 amino acids. The CDR3 loop is CASSQDMGGSPLHF. The DNA of the CDR3 is TGTGCCAGCAGCCAAGATATGGGAGGTTCACCCCTCCACTTT.

The chain combines TRBV4-1 with TRBJ1-4; TRBD1 is a possible D gene (5 bases). The germline V gene has CDR1 MGHRA and CDR2 YSYEKL. The CDR3 is 15 amino acids. V was shortened by 5 bases and J by 0 bases, with 10 bases between the two germline ends. The CDR3 DNA reads TGCGCCAGCAGCGATAGGGGCCCAACTAATGAAAAACTGTTTTTT. This translates into CASSDRGPTNEKLFF.

The genes are TRBV29-1 and TRBJ2-2; D not certain. CDR3 length equals 14 residues. From germline, CDR1 is SQVTM and CDR2 ANQGSEA. Trimming stripped 4 bases from V and 0 bases from J, with 9 bases between. CDR3 nucleotide sequence: TGCAGCGTTGCCCCCGGGTCGAACACCGGGGAGCTGTTTTTT. As protein: CSVAPGSNTGELFF.

The CDR3 DNA sequence: TGTGCCAGCAGTGTGGAGGGGCGCGGCGGTGAGCAGTTCTTC. Amino acid sequence: CASSVEGRGGEQFF. J is TRBJ2-1 and V is TRBV6-4; tentatively, D is TRBD2 (6 bases). V was cut by 4 bases and J by 9 bases, with 16 bases left in between. Germline loops: CDR1 MRHNA, CDR2 SNTAGT. This CDR3 has 14 amino acids.

V gene TRBV6-5 combines with J gene TRBJ1-4; D remains unclear. The CDR3 covers 14 residues. From germline, CDR1 is MNHEY and CDR2 SVGAGI. The V and J ends lost 8 bases and 3 bases respectively, with 13 bases between them. CDR3 coding DNA: TGTGCCAGCTCCGGAGGCCAATCTAATGAAAAACTGTTTTTT. It yields the protein CASSGGQSNEKLFF.

V usage is TRBV7-2 and J usage is TRBJ2-5; 8 positions agree with TRBD2. CDR1 is SGHTA, CDR2 FQGNSA, per germline. V shed 5 bases and J 4 bases; nucleotides not matched to a gene: 15. The CDR3 loop spans 17 amino acids. The CDR3 spells CASSLTLGLVILETQYF. In nucleotides, the CDR3 is TGTGCCAGCAGCCTCACCTTGGGACTAGTCATTTTAGAGACCCAGTACTTC. The whole variable domain, remainder taken from reference TRBV7-2 and TRBJ2-5, is GAGVSQSPSNKVTEKGKDVELRCDPISGHTALYWYRQSLGQGLEFLIYFQGNSAPDKSGLPSDRFSAERTGGSVSTLTIQRTQQEDSAVYLCASSLTLGLVILETQYFGPGTRLLVL.

Many counts were recorded for this clone. The J gene is TRBJ2-7, the V gene TRBV3-1 (or the pseudogene TRBV3-2); perhaps TRBD2 as D (6 bases). Germline V gene lookup returns CDR1 LGHDT and CDR2 YNNKEL (reference sequence). The CDR3 length is 13 residues. V lost 1 base to trimming and J lost 10 bases, with 14 bases between them. Here the CDR3 reads CASSQGRGAEQYF. The CDR3 DNA reads as TGTGCCAGCAGCCAAGGTCGCGGGGCCGAACAGTACTTC.

The J gene is TRBJ2-2, the V gene TRBV5-1; 7 positions match TRBD1. Looked up from germline, CDR1 is SGHRS and CDR2 is YFSETQ. This CDR3 region has 15 residues. With 4 bases clipped from V and 6 bases from J, the junction kept 9 bases outside the gene matches. The CDR3 spells CASSLRQGGAGELFF. CDR3 DNA: TGCGCCAGCAGCCTACGACAGGGCGGCGCCGGGGAGCTGTTTTTT. Filled out from reference TRBV5-1 and TRBJ2-2, the complete variable domain reads KAGVTQTPRYLIKTRGQQVTLSCSPISGHRSVSWYQQTPGQGLQFLFEYFSETQRNKGNFPGRFSGRQFSNSRSEMNVSTLELGDSALYLCASSLRQGGAGELFFGEGSRLTVL.

This sequence joins TRBV4-2 and TRBJ2-7; 12 nucleotides match TRBD2. The CDR3 extends over 18 amino acids. V shed 0 bases, J shed 2 bases, and the junction held 8 bases outside the gene matches. CDR1 and CDR2 (germline): LGHNA, YNFKEQ. In DNA form, the CDR3 reads TGTGCCAGCAGCCAAGATACTAGCGGGGGGACGAACCCCTACGAGCAGTACTTC. Translation: CASSQDTSGGTNPYEQYF.

The rearrangement joins TRBV15 to TRBJ1-6; 10 nucleotides match TRBD1. There are 14 residues in the CDR3. The germline V gene has CDR1 LNHNV and CDR2 YYDKDF (reference sequence). The V segment lost 4 bases and the J segment 9 bases; nucleotides outside the gene matches: 3. As DNA, the CDR3 is TGTGCCACCAGCACTGGACAGGGGGGTTCACCCCTCCACTTT. This encodes CATSTGQGGSPLHF.

The rearrangement uses TRBV5-4 and TRBJ1-4; TRBD1 agrees at 7 bases. Germline CDR1 and CDR2: SGHNT and YYREEE (reference sequence). J lost 8 bases, V lost 2 bases, and 6 bases had no gene match. The CDR3 spans 14 residues. CDR3 amino acids: CASSFGQGQEKLFF. Written as DNA, the CDR3 is TGTGCCAGCAGCTTCGGGCAGGGACAGGAAAAACTGTTTTTT.

The rearrangement joins TRBV9 to TRBJ1-4; 7 nucleotides match TRBD1. The V segment lost 0 bases and the J segment 7 bases; nucleotides outside the gene matches: 3. The CDR3 covers 14 residues. Germline lookup yields CDR1 SGDLS and CDR2 YYNGEE. The CDR3 DNA sequence: TGTGCCAGCAGCGTAGGGACAGGTAGTGAAAAACTGTTTTTT. Translation gives CASSVGTGSEKLFF.

The chain has TRBV3-1 (or the pseudogene TRBV3-2) and TRBJ2-7; D is uncertain. Germline-derived CDR1 and CDR2 are LGHDT and YNNKEL (reference sequence). Trimming took off 8 bases at V and 5 bases at J, with 22 bases between the two ends. The CDR3 contains 15 residues. The CDR3 DNA reads as TGTGCCAGCGGAGATAAGGTCCGATTGAAGGACGAGCAGTACTTC. This encodes CASGDKVRLKDEQYF.